Listed below are T cell receptor beta chains from one sample, sequenced in a study of siplizumab effects on memory and regulatory T cells. The table came from immunoSEQ multiplex PCR; TCRdb's copy has only in-frame clones and leaves some out. The data show more than 85,000 clones, with 80% to 90% seen just once and roughly 15% held by the top ten. What was sequenced was CD4+ T cells sorted from blood. These receptor sequences come from a human donor in good health. Each CDR3 is given with its conserved first and last residue. Each record gives: D gene, clone size, V gene, J gene, CDR3 protein, CDR3 DNA. A D gene is named only where the DNA matches it firmly. Size tells how often a clone was seen (once, few, many) or the class of an expanded clone, and some rows leave it out.

d_gene: NA; abundance: NA; v_gene: TRBV5-4; j_gene: TRBJ2-2; CDR3aa: CASSTGLSNTGELFF; CDR3nt: TGTGCCAGCAGCACGGGACTCTCGAACACCGGGGAGCTGTTTTTT
d_gene: NA; abundance: NA; v_gene: TRBV28; j_gene: TRBJ2-1; CDR3aa: CASSLSLDEQFF; CDR3nt: TGTGCCAGCAGTTTATCCCTCGATGAGCAGTTCTTC
d_gene: NA; abundance: NA; v_gene: TRBV29-1; j_gene: TRBJ1-1; CDR3aa: CSVDPGMNTEAFF; CDR3nt: TGCAGCGTTGACCCAGGGATGAACACTGAAGCTTTCTTT
d_gene: NA; abundance: NA; v_gene: TRBV5-1; j_gene: TRBJ2-7; CDR3aa: CASSPGRDRPYEQYF; CDR3nt: TGCGCCAGCAGCCCTGGGCGGGACAGACCCTACGAGCAGTACTTC
d_gene: TRBD1; abundance: NA; v_gene: TRBV27; j_gene: TRBJ1-2; CDR3aa: CASTRTGGYGYTF; CDR3nt: TGTGCCAGCACGCGGACAGGGGGCTATGGCTACACCTTC
d_gene: TRBD1; abundance: NA; v_gene: TRBV10-1; j_gene: TRBJ2-7; CDR3aa: CASSEYRGPSYEQYF; CDR3nt: TGCGCCAGCAGTGAGTACAGGGGGCCTTCCTACGAGCAGTACTTC
d_gene: TRBD2; abundance: NA; v_gene: TRBV6-5; j_gene: TRBJ2-3; CDR3aa: CASSRLAGEQDTQYF; CDR3nt: TGTGCCAGCAGCCGACTAGCGGGAGAACAAGATACGCAGTATTTT
d_gene: NA; abundance: once; v_gene: TRBV7-9; j_gene: TRBJ2-7; CDR3aa: CASSLFERYEQYF; CDR3nt: TGTGCCAGCAGCTTATTTGAGCGGTACGAGCAGTACTTC
d_gene: NA; abundance: NA; v_gene: TRBV11-2; j_gene: TRBJ2-1; CDR3aa: CASTTSRQSGNEQFF; CDR3nt: TGTGCCAGCACCACCAGTCGGCAAAGTGGTAATGAGCAGTTCTTC
d_gene: TRBD2; abundance: NA; v_gene: TRBV9; j_gene: TRBJ2-7; CDR3aa: CASSVAPSGTYEQYF; CDR3nt: TGTGCCAGCAGCGTAGCTCCTAGCGGAACTTACGAGCAGTACTTC
d_gene: TRBD2; abundance: NA; v_gene: TRBV27; j_gene: TRBJ2-1; CDR3aa: CASSLSASGSSYNEQFF; CDR3nt: TGTGCCAGCAGTTTATCGGCTAGCGGAAGCTCCTACAATGAGCAGTTCTTC
d_gene: NA; abundance: once; v_gene: TRBV19; j_gene: TRBJ1-1; CDR3aa: CASKGGEMNTEAFF; CDR3nt: TGTGCCAGTAAAGGGGGGGAAATGAACACTGAAGCTTTCTTT
d_gene: TRBD1; abundance: NA; v_gene: TRBV29-1; j_gene: TRBJ1-2; CDR3aa: CSVDVGRTGDGYTF; CDR3nt: TGCAGCGTTGACGTAGGTAGGACAGGGGATGGCTACACCTTC
d_gene: NA; abundance: NA; v_gene: TRBV19; j_gene: TRBJ2-7; CDR3aa: CASRRGGDYEQYF; CDR3nt: TGTGCCAGTCGCCGGGGAGGAGACTACGAGCAGTACTTC
d_gene: NA; abundance: once; v_gene: TRBV5-1; j_gene: TRBJ2-3; CDR3aa: CASSLEGNTDTQYF; CDR3nt: TGCGCCAGCAGCTTGGAAGGTAACACAGATACGCAGTATTTT
d_gene: NA; abundance: NA; v_gene: TRBV9; j_gene: TRBJ1-3; CDR3aa: CASSVASAGNTIYF; CDR3nt: TGTGCCAGCAGCGTAGCTAGCGCTGGAAACACCATATATTTT
d_gene: NA; abundance: NA; v_gene: TRBV29-1; j_gene: TRBJ2-7; CDR3aa: CSVTDGSYEQYF; CDR3nt: TGCAGCGTGACCGACGGCTCCTACGAGCAGTACTTC
d_gene: NA; abundance: NA; v_gene: TRBV6-5; j_gene: TRBJ1-5; CDR3aa: CASSYSYQPQHF; CDR3nt: TGTGCCAGCAGTTACTCCTATCAGCCCCAGCATTTT
d_gene: TRBD1; abundance: NA; v_gene: TRBV5-1; j_gene: TRBJ1-1; CDR3aa: CASSLEGDSEAFF; CDR3nt: TGCGCCAGCAGCTTGGAGGGGGACAGTGAAGCTTTCTTT
d_gene: NA; abundance: few; v_gene: TRBV7-3; j_gene: TRBJ2-2; CDR3aa: CASSLNSANTGELFF; CDR3nt: TGTGCCAGCAGCTTAAACAGCGCGAACACCGGGGAGCTGTTTTTT
d_gene: NA; abundance: NA; v_gene: TRBV6-1; j_gene: TRBJ2-5; CDR3aa: CASSGRDIRQETQYF; CDR3nt: TGTGCCAGCAGTGGCCGGGACATACGACAAGAGACCCAGTACTTC
d_gene: TRBD2; abundance: NA; v_gene: TRBV13; j_gene: TRBJ2-7; CDR3aa: CASSLRLARYEQYF; CDR3nt: TGTGCCAGCAGCTTGAGACTAGCGAGGTACGAGCAGTACTTC
d_gene: NA; abundance: NA; v_gene: TRBV6-6; j_gene: TRBJ1-1; CDR3aa: CASIITQGTEAFF; CDR3nt: TGTGCCAGCATCATTACCCAGGGCACTGAAGCTTTCTTT
d_gene: TRBD1; abundance: NA; v_gene: TRBV14; j_gene: TRBJ1-2; CDR3aa: CASSHTGANYGYTF; CDR3nt: TGTGCCAGCAGCCATACAGGGGCTAACTATGGCTACACCTTC
d_gene: NA; abundance: NA; v_gene: TRBV27; j_gene: TRBJ1-3; CDR3aa: CASSSTIDTIYF; CDR3nt: TGTGCCAGCAGTTCAACCATAGACACCATATATTTT
d_gene: TRBD2; abundance: NA; v_gene: TRBV28; j_gene: TRBJ2-1; CDR3aa: CASRRGLAANEQFF; CDR3nt: TGTGCCAGCAGACGAGGACTAGCGGCAAATGAGCAGTTCTTC
d_gene: NA; abundance: NA; v_gene: TRBV7-3; j_gene: TRBJ2-2; CDR3aa: CASSLLPSTGELFF; CDR3nt: TGTGCCAGCAGCTTACTTCCCAGCACCGGGGAGCTGTTTTTT
d_gene: TRBD1; abundance: NA; v_gene: TRBV19; j_gene: TRBJ2-4; CDR3aa: CASSPGQVSVVAKNIQYF; CDR3nt: TGTGCCAGTAGTCCGGGACAGGTTTCAGTCGTGGCCAAAAACATTCAGTACTTC
d_gene: NA; abundance: once; v_gene: TRBV29-1; j_gene: TRBJ2-5; CDR3aa: CSASGRGGKTQYF; CDR3nt: TGCAGCGCAAGCGGCCGTGGCGGGAAGACCCAGTACTTC
d_gene: NA; abundance: NA; v_gene: TRBV15; j_gene: TRBJ2-5; CDR3aa: CATSRDRDETRETQYF; CDR3nt: TGTGCCACCAGCAGAGATAGGGATGAGACGAGAGAGACCCAGTACTTC
d_gene: TRBD1; abundance: once; v_gene: TRBV18; j_gene: TRBJ1-5; CDR3aa: CASSQGQGALQPQHF; CDR3nt: TGTGCCAGCTCACAAGGACAGGGGGCCCTTCAGCCCCAGCATTTT